Presented here are 19 T cell receptor beta chains from one specimen sequenced in a study of blood T cell repertoires in COVID-19 (TCRdb year 2020). Libraries were made using the immunoSEQ multiplex PCR assay. TCRdb re-hosts the immuneACCESS table, in-frame sequences only. Its copies lack some clones; in the studies checked, an unresolved V gene accounts for under half of them, and the cause for the rest is not known. The sample yields around 200,000 clones; around 80% were counted once. The ten largest account for 2.5% to 3.5% of the sample. The sequencing sample was made of peripheral blood. These TCRs come from a woman older than 75 with active or convalescent COVID-19.

This chain links TRBV19 with TRBJ1-2; TRBD1 might be the D (5 bases). The CDR3 is 15 amino acids. Germline V gene sequence: CDR1 LNHDA, CDR2 SQIVND (reference sequence). V lost 7 bases and J lost 0, with 15 bases in between. In DNA form, the CDR3 reads TGTGCCAGTACCTCACCAGGGAATACTAACTATGGCTACACCTTC. Translating it yields CASTSPGNTNYGYTF.

V and J are TRBV27 and TRBJ2-7; 10 positions match TRBD1. The V and J ends lost 6 bases and 0 bases, in that order; junction bases with no gene match: 11. Germline values: CDR1 MNHEY, CDR2 SMNVEV (reference sequence). The length of the CDR3 is 17 residues. The CDR3 sequence is CASSTGTGASHSYEQYF. Written as DNA, the CDR3 is TGTGCCAGCAGCACCGGGACAGGGGCTTCCCACTCCTACGAGCAGTACTTC.

This clone has more than one count but fewer than ten. V gene TRBV9 combines with J gene TRBJ2-7; TRBD2 might be the D (5 bases). CDR3 length: 14 amino acids. The V gene's germline CDR1 is SGDLS and CDR2 YYNGEE. The V end lost 0 bases, the J end lost 6 bases, and 13 bases lay between the germline ends. CDR3 loop: CASSVGRDLGEQYF. The CDR3 bases are TGTGCCAGCAGCGTAGGTCGGGATCTTGGCGAGCAGTACTTC.

V usage is TRBV2 and J usage is TRBJ2-5, with D possibly TRBD2 on 5 matching bases. The CDR3 is 12 amino acids. The V and J ends lost 4 bases and 7 bases respectively, with 10 bases between them. Germline CDR1 reads SNHLY; CDR2 reads FYNNEI. CDR3 sequence reads: CASSVERGTQYF. In DNA, the CDR3 is TGTGCCAGCAGTGTAGAACGGGGGACCCAGTACTTC.

The chain recombines TRBV16 with TRBJ2-7; 8 bases map to TRBD1. The germline CDR1 and CDR2 sequences are KGHSY and FQNENV. With 2 bases clipped from V and 10 bases from J, the junction kept 10 bases outside the gene matches. The CDR3 consists of 14 residues. The CDR3 is CASSQMWTGFGQYF. The CDR3 nucleotides read TGTGCCAGCAGCCAAATGTGGACAGGGTTTGGACAGTACTTC.

V and J are TRBV5-6 and TRBJ2-2, with 10 positions matching TRBD1. The CDR3 consists of 15 residues. Looked up from germline, CDR1 is SGHDT and CDR2 is YYEEEE. Germline trimming cut 3 bases from V and 5 bases from J; bases unmatched to any gene: 4. Here the CDR3 DNA reads TGTGCCAGCAGCTGGGACAGGGGACGAACCGGGGAGCTGTTTTTT. Its translation is CASSWDRGRTGELFF.

The CDR3 loop is CASSLTGSNQPQHF. The CDR3 DNA reads TGTGCCAGCAGCCTGACAGGCAGCAATCAGCCCCAGCATTTT. The V call is TRBV5-5, the J call TRBJ1-5; possibly TRBD1 for D (6 bases). This CDR3 region has 14 residues. The germline V and J ends were trimmed by 4 bases and 1 base, with 9 bases remaining between them. CDR1 is SGHKS, CDR2 YYEKEE, per germline (reference sequence).

This chain uses TRBV7-6 with TRBJ1-1; the match to TRBD1 covers 7 bases. Unmatched junction bases numbered 3, after V lost 0 bases and J lost 2 bases. The CDR3 is made up of 15 amino acids. CDR1 SGHVS and CDR2 FNYEAQ come from the germline V gene. CDR3 sequence reads: CASSLAPGGNTEAFF. The CDR3 nucleotides read TGTGCCAGCAGCTTAGCGCCAGGGGGTAACACTGAAGCTTTCTTT. The full variable domain, in which reference TRBV7-6 and TRBJ1-1 provide the parts outside the CDR3, is GAGVSQSPRYKVTKRGQDVALRCDPISGHVSLYWYRQALGQGPEFLTYFNYEAQQDKSGLPNDRFSAERPEGSISTLTIQRTEQRDSAMYRCASSLAPGGNTEAFFGQGTRLTVV.

CDR3 nucleotides: TGTGCCAGCAGTTTTACGAGGGCTGAAGCTTTCTTT. It is translated as CASSFTRAEAFF. The chain carries TRBV12-3 or TRBV12-4 and TRBJ1-1, with D unclear. V was cut by 3 bases and J by 6 bases, with 8 bases left in between. There are 12 residues in the CDR3.

The rearrangement uses TRBV18 and TRBJ2-7; possibly TRBD1 for D (5 bases). The germline CDR1 and CDR2 sequences are KGHSH and LQKENI. The CDR3 sequence is 15 residues long. The V end was cut by 6 bases, the J end by 3 bases, with 18 bases between. The CDR3 DNA follows: TGTGCCAGCTCGCCCACTGACAGACCCCTCTACGAGCAGTACTTC. Protein: CASSPTDRPLYEQYF. Based on the CDR3 plus reference TRBV18 and TRBJ2-7, the full variable domain is NAGVMQNPRHLVRRRGQEARLRCSPMKGHSHVYWYRQLPEEGLKFMVYLQKENIIDESGMPKERFSAEFPKEGPSILRIQQVVRGDSAAYFCASSPTDRPLYEQYFGPGTRLTVT.

The CDR3 is CAFSGGFGYGYTF. The CDR3 bases are TGTGCGTTTAGTGGGGGGTTCGGCTATGGCTACACCTTC. This chain uses TRBV28 with TRBJ1-2; D is possibly TRBD1 (5 bases). CDR3 length equals 13 residues. Looked up from germline, CDR1 is MDHEN and CDR2 is SYDVKM.

The chain has TRBV5-8 and TRBJ1-4; 12 bases fit TRBD1. The CDR3 is 17 residues long. Germline CDR1 reads SGHTS; CDR2 reads YDEGEE. Unmatched junction bases numbered 6, after V lost 3 bases and J lost 3 bases. The CDR3 DNA reads TGTGCCAGCAGCTATGGGACAGGGGGCGTCCCTAATGAAAAACTGTTTTTT. It encodes CASSYGTGGVPNEKLFF.

The chain employs TRBV7-2 and TRBJ2-7, with 9 bases identical to TRBD1. The V gene end was trimmed by 6 bases and the J gene end by 3 bases; junction bases not matched to a gene: 6. The CDR3 consists of 14 residues. In germline, CDR1 is SGHTA, CDR2 FQGNSA. In nucleotides, the CDR3 is TGTGCCAGCAGACCGGGACAGGGAAACTACGAGCAGTACTTC. This translates into CASRPGQGNYEQYF.

V and J are TRBV7-2 and TRBJ2-3; 8 nucleotides match TRBD2. Trimming cost V 5 bases and J 6 bases; bases outside gene matches: 4. The CDR3 is made up of 13 amino acids. CDR1 and CDR2 from the germline V gene are SGHTA and FQGNSA. The CDR3 DNA sequence: TGTGCCAGCAGCCCGGGGGGGGAGGATACGCAGTATTTT. Translating gives CASSPGGEDTQYF.

This chain connects TRBV10-3 to TRBJ2-5; 7 bases map to TRBD2. The germline CDR1 and CDR2 sequences are ENHRY and SYGVKD. CDR3 length: 13 amino acids. With 11 bases clipped from V and 2 bases from J, the junction kept 8 bases outside the gene matches. CDR3 DNA: TGTGCCCATAGCGGGTCTATACAAGAGACCCAGTACTTC. Translating it yields CAHSGSIQETQYF.

CDR3 sequence: CASSNQDRVTFF. The CDR3 nucleotides read TGTGCCAGCAGCAACCAGGACAGGGTGACTTTCTTT. The chain carries TRBV7-9 and TRBJ1-1; TRBD1 matches 8 bases. Germline CDR1 reads SEHNR; CDR2 reads FQNEAQ (reference sequence). The J segment lost 12 bases and the V segment lost 5 bases, leaving 8 bases of the junction unmatched. The CDR3 totals 12 residues.

The rearrangement uses TRBV6-1 and TRBJ2-7; 7 bases align to TRBD2. The CDR3 contains 16 residues. The V and J ends lost 3 bases and 2 bases, in that order; junction bases with no gene match: 10. The V gene's germline CDR1 is MNHNS and CDR2 SASEGT. As DNA, the CDR3 is TGTGCCAGCAGTGATATATCGAAGCGGGGAGCCTACGAGCAGTACTTC. Amino acids: CASSDISKRGAYEQYF.

This chain connects TRBV2 to TRBJ2-7; D gene uncertain. Trimming cost V 4 bases and J 7 bases, with 8 bases left between them. In germline, CDR1 is SNHLY, CDR2 FYNNEI. There are 11 residues in the CDR3. The CDR3 sequence: CASSASREQYF. In nucleotides, the CDR3 is TGTGCCAGCAGTGCATCCAGGGAGCAGTACTTC.

Only a few counts were recorded for this clone. At one of its ends the junction is not consistent with the germline gene, which may arise from a read error. This chain links TRBV15 with TRBJ2-1; tentatively, D is TRBD1 (5 bases). Germline assignment: CDR1 LNHNV and CDR2 YYDKDF (reference sequence). This CDR3 comprises 12 residues. The CDR3 DNA reads TGTGCCACCAGCAGACAGCAGGGTTCTTCGGTCTTC. Translation gives CATSRQQGSSVF.